The following is a T cell receptor beta chain sequence with its context. In germline, CDR1 is MDHEN, CDR2 SYDVKM. The CDR3 is 13 amino acids. The V end was cut by 7 bases, the J end by 3 bases, with 13 bases between. The record originates from a study of blood T cell repertoires in COVID-19. The wider study: T cells, B-cell-depleted T cells, or PBMCs provided the cDNA or gDNA that served as material.

Study processing details: Reference gene primers were amplified, and this amplification served to estimate nucleated cell counts. Sequencing was performed with immunoSEQ multiplex PCR; in TCRdb, only in-frame clones are kept and a portion is missing. That table supplies the V and J calls and clone size; D and trimming were determined from the DNA. The data show 200,000 to 250,000 clones, roughly 75% seen once. The receptor was isolated from a woman in her 70s with acute or convalescent COVID-19. The rearrangement joins TRBV28 to TRBJ2-7, with no clear D. The specimen sequenced was peripheral blood. The CDR3 spells CASTDWHGYEQYF. The DNA for the CDR3 is TGTGCCAGCACCGACTGGCACGGCTACGAGCAGTACTTC.